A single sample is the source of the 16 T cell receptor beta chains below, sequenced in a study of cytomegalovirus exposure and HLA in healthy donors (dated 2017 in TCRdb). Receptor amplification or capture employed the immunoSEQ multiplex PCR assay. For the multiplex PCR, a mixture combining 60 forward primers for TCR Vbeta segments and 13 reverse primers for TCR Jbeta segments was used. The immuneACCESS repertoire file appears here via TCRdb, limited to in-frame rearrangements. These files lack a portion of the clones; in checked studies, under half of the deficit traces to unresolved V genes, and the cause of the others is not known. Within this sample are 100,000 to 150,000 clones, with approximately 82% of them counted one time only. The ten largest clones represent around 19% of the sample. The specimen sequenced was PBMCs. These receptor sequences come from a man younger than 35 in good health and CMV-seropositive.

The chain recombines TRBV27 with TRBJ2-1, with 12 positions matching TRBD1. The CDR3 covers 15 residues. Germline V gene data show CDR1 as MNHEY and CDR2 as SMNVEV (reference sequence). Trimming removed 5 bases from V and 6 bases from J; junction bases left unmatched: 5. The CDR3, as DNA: TGTGCCAGCAGTGGCTGGGACAGGGGGCCCAATGAGCAGTTCTTC. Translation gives CASSGWDRGPNEQFF.

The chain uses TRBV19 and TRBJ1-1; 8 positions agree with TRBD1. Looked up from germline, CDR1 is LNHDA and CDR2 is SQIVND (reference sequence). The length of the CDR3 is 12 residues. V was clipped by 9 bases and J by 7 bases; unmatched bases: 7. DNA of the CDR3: TGTGCCAGCACGACAGGGGCGCATGAAGCTTTCTTT. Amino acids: CASTTGAHEAFF.

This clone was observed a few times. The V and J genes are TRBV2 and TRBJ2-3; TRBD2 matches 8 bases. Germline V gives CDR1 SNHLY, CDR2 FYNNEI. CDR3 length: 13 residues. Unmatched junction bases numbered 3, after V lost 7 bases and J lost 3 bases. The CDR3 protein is CASMSGGTDTQYF. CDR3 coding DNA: TGTGCCAGCATGAGCGGGGGTACAGATACGCAGTATTTT.

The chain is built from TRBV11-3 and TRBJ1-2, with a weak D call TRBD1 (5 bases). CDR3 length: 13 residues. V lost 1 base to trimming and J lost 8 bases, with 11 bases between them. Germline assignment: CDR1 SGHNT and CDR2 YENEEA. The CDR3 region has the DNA TGTGCCAGCAGCTTAGCTGCGGGGGAGGGCTACACCTTC. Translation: CASSLAAGEGYTF.

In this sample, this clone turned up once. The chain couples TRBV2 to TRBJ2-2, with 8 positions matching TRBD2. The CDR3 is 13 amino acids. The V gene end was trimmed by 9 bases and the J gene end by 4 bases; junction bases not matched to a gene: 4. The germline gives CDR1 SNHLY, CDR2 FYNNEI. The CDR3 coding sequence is TGTGCCAGGGGGACTAGAGCCACCGGGGAGCTGTTTTTT. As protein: CARGTRATGELFF.

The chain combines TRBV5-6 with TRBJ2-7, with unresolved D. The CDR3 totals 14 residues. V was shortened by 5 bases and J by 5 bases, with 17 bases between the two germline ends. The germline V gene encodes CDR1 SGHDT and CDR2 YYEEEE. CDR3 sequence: CASSRSASRHEQYF. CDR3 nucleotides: TGTGCCAGCAGTAGGAGCGCATCGCGCCACGAGCAGTACTTC.

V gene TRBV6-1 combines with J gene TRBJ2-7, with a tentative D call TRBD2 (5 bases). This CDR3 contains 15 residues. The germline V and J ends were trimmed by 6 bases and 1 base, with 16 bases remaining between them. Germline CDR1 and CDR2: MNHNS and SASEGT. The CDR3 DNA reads TGTGCCAGCAGATTATTGGGAGATTCATCCTACGAGCAGTACTTC. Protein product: CASRLLGDSSYEQYF.

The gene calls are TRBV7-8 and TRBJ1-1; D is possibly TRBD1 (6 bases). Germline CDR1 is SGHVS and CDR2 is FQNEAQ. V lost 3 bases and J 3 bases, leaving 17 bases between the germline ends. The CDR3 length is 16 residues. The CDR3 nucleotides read TGTGCCAGCAGCTTTAGGGGGGGTAGTTGGGACACTGAAGCTTTCTTT. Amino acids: CASSFRGGSWDTEAFF.

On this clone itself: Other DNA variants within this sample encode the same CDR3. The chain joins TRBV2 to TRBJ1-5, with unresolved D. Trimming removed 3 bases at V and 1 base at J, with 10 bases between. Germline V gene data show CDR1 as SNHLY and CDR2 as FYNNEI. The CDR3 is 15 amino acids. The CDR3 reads CASSEIGRSNQPQHF. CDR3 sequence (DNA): TGTGCCAGCAGTGAGATCGGCAGGAGCAATCAGCCCCAGCATTTT. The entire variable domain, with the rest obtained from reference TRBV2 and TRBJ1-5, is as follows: EPEVTQTPSHQVTQMGQEVILRCVPISNHLYFYWYRQILGQKVEFLVSFYNNEISEKSEIFDDQFSVERPDGSNFTLKIRSTKLEDSAMYFCASSEIGRSNQPQHFGDGTRLSIL.

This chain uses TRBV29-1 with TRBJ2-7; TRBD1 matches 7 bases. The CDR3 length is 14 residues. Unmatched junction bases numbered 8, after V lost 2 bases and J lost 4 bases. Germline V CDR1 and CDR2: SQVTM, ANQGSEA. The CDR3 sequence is CSVERQGSPYEQYF. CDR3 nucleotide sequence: TGCAGCGTTGAACGACAGGGTTCTCCTTACGAGCAGTACTTC.

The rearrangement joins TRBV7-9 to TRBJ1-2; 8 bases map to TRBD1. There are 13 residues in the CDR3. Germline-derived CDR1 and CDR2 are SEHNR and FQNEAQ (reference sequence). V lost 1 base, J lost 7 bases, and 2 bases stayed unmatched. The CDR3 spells CASSLVGTGGYTF. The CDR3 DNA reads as TGTGCCAGCAGCTTAGTGGGGACAGGTGGCTACACCTTC.

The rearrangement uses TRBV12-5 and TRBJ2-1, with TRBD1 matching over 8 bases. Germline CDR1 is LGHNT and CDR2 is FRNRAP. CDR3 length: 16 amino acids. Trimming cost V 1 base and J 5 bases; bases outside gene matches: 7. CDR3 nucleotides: TGTGCTAGTGGTTTGGGTCGGACAGGGCTGGACAATGAGCAGTTCTTC. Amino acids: CASGLGRTGLDNEQFF.

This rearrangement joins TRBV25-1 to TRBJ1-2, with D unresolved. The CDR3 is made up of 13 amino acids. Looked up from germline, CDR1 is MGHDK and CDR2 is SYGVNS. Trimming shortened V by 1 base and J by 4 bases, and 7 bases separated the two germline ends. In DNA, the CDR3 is TGTGCCAGCAGTGAATTTGACTCCTATGGCTACACCTTC. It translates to CASSEFDSYGYTF.

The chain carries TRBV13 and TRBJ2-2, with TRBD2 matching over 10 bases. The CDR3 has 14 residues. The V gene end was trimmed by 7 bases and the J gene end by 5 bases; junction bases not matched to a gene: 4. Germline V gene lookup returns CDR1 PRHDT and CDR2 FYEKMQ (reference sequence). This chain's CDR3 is CASNSGGKTGELFF. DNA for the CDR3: TGTGCCAGCAATAGCGGGGGGAAAACCGGGGAGCTGTTTTTT.

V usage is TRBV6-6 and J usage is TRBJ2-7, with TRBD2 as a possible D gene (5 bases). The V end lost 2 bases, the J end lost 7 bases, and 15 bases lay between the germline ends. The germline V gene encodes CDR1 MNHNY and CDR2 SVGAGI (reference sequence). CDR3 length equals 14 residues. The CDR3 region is CASSYQRSNTEQYF. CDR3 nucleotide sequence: TGTGCCAGCAGTTACCAGCGGTCCAATACGGAGCAGTACTTC.

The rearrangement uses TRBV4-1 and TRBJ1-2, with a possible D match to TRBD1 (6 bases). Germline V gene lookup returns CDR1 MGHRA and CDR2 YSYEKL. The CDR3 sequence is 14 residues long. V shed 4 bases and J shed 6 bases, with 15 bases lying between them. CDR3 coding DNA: TGCGCCAGCAGCCCACCCGGGGGGCGGAATGGCTACACCTTC. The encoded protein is CASSPPGGRNGYTF.